This section outlines one TCR beta chain sequence together with its context. The data were taken from a study of blood T cell repertoires in COVID-19. Trimming removed 0 bases at V and 8 bases at J, with 10 bases between. The V gene's germline CDR1 is MNHNY and CDR2 SVGAGI (reference sequence). The CDR3 sequence is 13 residues long. The repertoire was sequenced with immunoSEQ multiplex PCR; TCRdb's copy has only in-frame clones and lacks some. This table has 55,000 to 90,000 clones, about nine tenths appearing once. The sample consisted of peripheral blood. The chain employs TRBV6-6 and TRBJ1-1, with D uncertain. This sequence was found in a woman aged 55 to 70 with acute or convalescent COVID-19. CDR3: CASSYSGVGEAFF. CDR3 nucleotides: TGTGCCAGCAGTTACTCCGGCGTGGGCGAAGCTTTCTTT.